This T cell receptor beta chain was observed in a study of PD-1 blockade in classical Hodgkin lymphoma. The protocol was immunoSEQ multiplex PCR, while the TCRdb copy is restricted to in-frame clones and leaves out a portion. The repertoire holds about 58,000 clones, with 88% as singletons. Concerning this clone itself: A read error may account for a junction end that differs from germline.

In every patient, relapse followed autologous stem cell transplantation, while exposure to brentuximab vedotin differed. The sequence was collected from a human donor with classical Hodgkin lymphoma. The sequenced sample was peripheral blood mononuclear cells (PBMCs), obtained before the second cycle of nivolumab.

In DNA form, the CDR3 reads TGCAGTGCTAGATCCCCGACATTTCACGTCTTC. Protein product: CSARSPTFHVF. V usage is TRBV20-1 and J usage is TRBJ1-2, with unresolved D. Germline CDR1 DFQATT, CDR2 SNEGSKA (reference sequence). CDR3 length: 11 amino acids.